These 4 T cell receptor beta chains were all obtained from the same sample, sequenced in a study of vaccination effects on CD4 cells after COVID-19. Assay used: immunoSEQ multiplex PCR; TCRdb lists only in-frame clones, some missing. The sample carries approximately 47,000 clones, roughly three quarters recorded once. Following an approximately eleven-day culture, CD4+ T cells were purified. Their antigen targets remain unknown. Source: CD4+ T cells from PBMCs cultured without peptide, taken before COVID-19 vaccination. The source of these receptors is a human donor who had a prior SARS-CoV-2 infection.

The count of this clone is one. The J gene is TRBJ2-3, the V gene TRBV11-1; TRBD1 is a possible D gene (6 bases). Between the trimmed V and J ends, which lost 2 bases and 6 bases, there was a span of 15 bases. The CDR3 consists of 15 residues. From germline, CDR1 is SGHAT and CDR2 FQDESV (reference sequence). CDR3 region: CASSLPELGADTQYF. CDR3 DNA sequence: TGTGCCAGCAGCTTACCCGAGTTGGGGGCGGATACGCAGTATTTT.

This clone occurred once. V and J are TRBV7-2 and TRBJ2-2, with 10 positions matching TRBD2. The V gene end was trimmed by 8 bases and the J gene end by 5 bases; junction bases not matched to a gene: 5. Germline V gene sequence: CDR1 SGHTA, CDR2 FQGNSA. This CDR3 has 14 residues. The DNA for the CDR3 is TGTGCCAGCTTGGGACTAGCGTTAACCGGGGAGCTGTTTTTT. Translation: CASLGLALTGELFF.

The chain's CDR3 is CATAGLAGAFDTGELFF. The CDR3 DNA is TGTGCCACCGCGGGACTAGCGGGAGCGTTCGACACCGGGGAGCTGTTTTTT. This chain uses TRBV19 with TRBJ2-2; TRBD2 matches at 14 bases. Looked up from germline, CDR1 is LNHDA and CDR2 is SQIVND (reference sequence). The ends lost 10 bases at V and 3 bases at J; junction bases unmatched: 10. The CDR3 has 17 residues.

In this sample, this clone turned up a few times. This sequence joins TRBV10-3 and TRBJ1-1; 9 bases agree with TRBD1. The length of the CDR3 is 14 residues. J gave up 5 bases and V 3 bases, and 4 bases lay outside the gene matches. Germline V gene sequence: CDR1 ENHRY, CDR2 SYGVKD. CDR3 nucleotide sequence: TGTGCCATCAGTGATAACAGGGGGCGGACTGAAGCTTTCTTT. It is translated as CAISDNRGRTEAFF.